This is a list of T cell receptor beta chains from one sample in a study of cytomegalovirus exposure and HLA in healthy donors. Sequenced by immunoSEQ multiplex PCR; TCRdb stores in-frame clones only, minus some. This table has 130,000 to 150,000 clones, around 90% appearing once. Sequencing was done on a sample of PBMCs. The receptors derive from a woman under 40 in good health and CMV-seropositive. The CDR3 runs from the conserved cysteine through the conserved F or W. Fields, in order: J gene, V gene, D gene, clone size, CDR3 protein, CDR3 DNA. The D gene is left open where the match is weak. Size tells how often a clone was seen (once, few, many) or the class of an expanded clone, and some rows leave it out.

TRBJ1-6,TRBV18,TRBD1,.,CASSPTGENSPLHF,TGTGCCAGCTCACCGACAGGGGAGAATTCACCCCTCCACTTT
TRBJ1-5,TRBV19,.,.,CASSIEQGLGPQHF,TGTGCCAGTAGTATAGAACAGGGCTTAGGGCCCCAGCATTTT
TRBJ2-7,TRBV10-3,TRBD1,.,CAIGQGANSYEQYF,TGTGCCATCGGACAGGGGGCCAACTCCTACGAGCAGTACTTC
TRBJ2-3,TRBV7-3,.,.,CASSSGSTDTQYF,TGTGCCAGCAGCTCCGGGTCCACAGATACGCAGTATTTT
TRBJ2-1,TRBV7-3,.,.,CASSRSSYNEQFF,TGTGCCAGCTCAAGGAGCTCCTACAATGAGCAGTTCTTC
TRBJ2-7,TRBV11-2,TRBD2,once,CASSSVAGGTQQYF,TGTGCCAGCAGCTCAGTAGCGGGGGGGACTCAGCAGTACTTC
TRBJ2-3,TRBV5-1,.,.,CASSLEAGDTQYF,TGCGCCAGCAGCTTGGAGGCAGGAGATACGCAGTATTTT
TRBJ2-5,TRBV7-3,TRBD2,.,CASSPVLAGGWETQYF,TGTGCCAGCAGCCCCGTGTTAGCGGGAGGTTGGGAGACCCAGTACTTC
TRBJ2-2,TRBV5-6,TRBD2,.,CASSLYLAGSNTGELFF,TGTGCCAGCAGCTTGTATCTAGCGGGCTCGAACACCGGGGAGCTGTTTTTT
TRBJ1-2,TRBV21-1,.,.,CASSTGWGYTF,TGTGCCAGCAGCACAGGGTGGGGCTACACCTTC
TRBJ2-5,TRBV6-1,TRBD1,.,CASRDRVETQYF,TGTGCCAGCAGGGACAGGGTGGAGACCCAGTACTTC
TRBJ2-2,TRBV6-4,TRBD2,few,CASAPSGSTGELFF,TGTGCCAGCGCTCCTAGCGGGAGCACCGGGGAGCTGTTTTTT
TRBJ2-1,TRBV5-6,TRBD2,.,CASSISGSYNEQFF,TGTGCCAGCAGTATTAGCGGGAGCTACAATGAGCAGTTCTTC
TRBJ1-2,TRBV5-1,.,.,CASSLEGRAEFYGYTF,TGCGCCAGCAGCTTGGAGGGCAGGGCGGAATTCTATGGCTACACCTTC
TRBJ1-1,TRBV28,.,.,CASSLSGSLNTEAFF,TGTGCCAGCAGTTTATCAGGCAGCCTGAACACTGAAGCTTTCTTT
TRBJ2-7,TRBV28,.,.,CASSLTVYEQYF,TGTGCCAGCAGTTTGACAGTCTACGAGCAGTACTTC
TRBJ2-5,TRBV13,TRBD1,.,CASSLATGGAQGDHQETQYF,TGTGCCAGCAGCTTAGCTACAGGGGGAGCGCAGGGAGACCACCAAGAGACCCAGTACTTC
TRBJ2-3,TRBV6-1,TRBD1,.,CASRGSGTGTDTQYF,TGTGCCAGCAGGGGCTCGGGGACAGGGACAGATACGCAGTATTTT
TRBJ1-5,TRBV2,.,.,CASSELAPNQPQHF,TGTGCCAGCAGTGAATTAGCCCCCAATCAGCCCCAGCATTTT
TRBJ2-7,TRBV7-4,.,once,CASSWGLSYEQYF,TGTGCCAGCAGCTGGGGACTCTCCTACGAGCAGTACTTC
TRBJ2-3,TRBV6-1,.,.,CASSEAPRDTQYF,TGTGCCAGCAGTGAGGCCCCTAGGGATACGCAGTATTTT
TRBJ2-1,TRBV6-5,.,.,CASSPGTPRYNEQFF,TGTGCCAGCAGTCCCGGGACTCCGAGGTACAATGAGCAGTTCTTC
TRBJ1-2,TRBV29-1,.,.,CSASDRDNYGYTF,TGCAGCGCCTCGGACCGGGATAACTATGGCTACACCTTC
TRBJ2-5,TRBV6-5,.,.,CASGSKETQYF,TGTGCCAGCGGTTCTAAAGAGACCCAGTACTTC
TRBJ2-7,TRBV13,.,.,CASSLGQGLFEQYF,TGTGCCAGCAGCTTAGGACAGGGCTTGTTCGAGCAGTACTTC
TRBJ2-4,TRBV27,.,.,CASSLSGVAKNIQYF,TGTGCCAGCAGTTTATCTGGAGTAGCCAAAAACATTCAGTACTTC
TRBJ1-5,TRBV28,.,.,CASSLLGSNQPQHF,TGTGCCAGCAGTTTACTAGGTAGCAATCAGCCCCAGCATTTT
TRBJ2-7,TRBV4-1,.,once,CASSQESVAYEQYF,TGCGCCAGCAGCCAAGAGAGCGTCGCCTACGAGCAGTACTTC
TRBJ1-6,TRBV6-1,.,.,CASTARGISPLHF,TGTGCCAGCACAGCCAGGGGTATTTCACCCCTCCACTTT
TRBJ2-1,TRBV2,TRBD1,.,CASKRQGIYNEQFF,TGTGCCAGCAAGAGACAGGGCATCTACAATGAGCAGTTCTTC
TRBJ2-1,TRBV6-1,.,.,CASSEAGGTGREQFF,TGTGCCAGCAGTGAAGCGGGGGGTACAGGCCGTGAGCAGTTCTTC
TRBJ1-5,TRBV5-1,TRBD1,.,CASSLTTGGNQPQHF,TGCGCCAGCAGCTTGACGACAGGGGGCAATCAGCCCCAGCATTTT
TRBJ2-7,TRBV5-1,.,.,CASSFSPSYEQYF,TGCGCCAGCAGCTTTTCACCCAGCTACGAGCAGTACTTC
TRBJ1-3,TRBV6-6,TRBD1,.,CASRSGTGSGNTIYF,TGTGCCAGCAGATCCGGGACAGGATCAGGAAACACCATATATTTT
TRBJ2-1,TRBV7-2,TRBD2,.,CASSQLAGGRDEQFF,TGTGCCAGCAGCCAACTAGCGGGAGGCAGGGATGAGCAGTTCTTC
TRBJ1-4,TRBV28,.,.,CASNLPGGTNEKLFF,TGTGCCAGCAATCTGCCCGGGGGGACTAATGAAAAACTGTTTTTT
TRBJ1-5,TRBV7-8,.,.,CASSLGAAAGPQHF,TGTGCCAGCAGCTTAGGGGCCGCTGCAGGGCCCCAGCATTTT
TRBJ2-7,TRBV21-1,.,.,CASSLQRLAIRCEQYF,TGTGCCAGCAGCCTTCAGAGACTAGCTATACGGTGCGAGCAGTACTTC
TRBJ1-5,TRBV6-6,TRBD1,.,CASSYSGQNNQPQHF,TGTGCCAGCAGTTACTCGGGACAGAACAATCAGCCCCAGCATTTT
TRBJ2-7,TRBV4-1,.,.,CASSQDRGFNKGAYEQYF,TGCGCCAGCAGCCAAGACCGGGGGTTTAACAAGGGAGCCTACGAGCAGTACTTC
TRBJ2-3,TRBV2,.,.,CASRMKGNTDTQYF,TGTGCCAGCAGAATGAAGGGGAACACAGATACGCAGTATTTT
TRBJ2-1,TRBV25-1,TRBD2,.,CASSRQAGGSYNEQFF,TGTGCCAGCAGTCGTCAAGCGGGAGGGTCCTACAATGAGCAGTTCTTC
TRBJ1-1,TRBV6-1,.,.,CASSIIPGNTEAFF,TGTGCCAGCAGTATTATTCCGGGAAACACTGAAGCTTTCTTT
TRBJ2-2,TRBV7-6,TRBD2,.,CASSLALAGSTGELFF,TGTGCCAGCAGCTTAGCACTAGCGGGTTCCACCGGGGAGCTGTTTTTT
TRBJ2-5,TRBV27,TRBD2,.,CASSRTGTSSRPETQYF,TGTGCCAGCAGCCGGACCGGGACTAGCTCACGCCCAGAGACCCAGTACTTC